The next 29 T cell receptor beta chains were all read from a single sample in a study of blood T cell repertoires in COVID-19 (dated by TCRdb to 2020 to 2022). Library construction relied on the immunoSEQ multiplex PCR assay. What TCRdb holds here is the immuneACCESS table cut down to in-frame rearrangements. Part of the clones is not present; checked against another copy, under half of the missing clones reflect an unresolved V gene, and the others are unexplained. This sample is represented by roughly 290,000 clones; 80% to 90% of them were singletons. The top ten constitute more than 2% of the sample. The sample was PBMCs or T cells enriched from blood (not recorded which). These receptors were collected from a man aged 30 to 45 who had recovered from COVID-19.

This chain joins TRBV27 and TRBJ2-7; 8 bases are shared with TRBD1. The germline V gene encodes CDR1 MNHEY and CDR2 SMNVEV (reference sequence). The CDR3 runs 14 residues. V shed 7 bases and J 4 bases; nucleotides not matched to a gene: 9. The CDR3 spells CASTSTGELYEQYF. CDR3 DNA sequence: TGTGCCAGCACGTCGACAGGGGAGTTATACGAGCAGTACTTC.

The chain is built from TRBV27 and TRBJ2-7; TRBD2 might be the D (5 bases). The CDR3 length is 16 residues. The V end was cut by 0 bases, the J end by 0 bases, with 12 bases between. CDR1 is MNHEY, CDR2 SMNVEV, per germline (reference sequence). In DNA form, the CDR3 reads TGTGCCAGCAGTTTATCGGCCGGGGTGCGCTCCTACGAGCAGTACTTC. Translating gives CASSLSAGVRSYEQYF.

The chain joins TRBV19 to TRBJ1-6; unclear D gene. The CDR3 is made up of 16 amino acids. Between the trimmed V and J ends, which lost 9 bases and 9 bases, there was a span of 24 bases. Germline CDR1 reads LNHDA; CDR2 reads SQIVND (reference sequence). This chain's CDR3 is CASKSQTGMTISPLHF. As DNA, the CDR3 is TGTGCCAGCAAGTCACAAACGGGAATGACAATTTCACCCCTCCACTTT.

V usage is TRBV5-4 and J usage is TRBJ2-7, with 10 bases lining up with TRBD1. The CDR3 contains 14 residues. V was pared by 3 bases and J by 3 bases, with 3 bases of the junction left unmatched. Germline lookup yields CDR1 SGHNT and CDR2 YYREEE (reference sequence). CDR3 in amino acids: CASSSGQGFYEQYF. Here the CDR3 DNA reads TGTGCCAGCAGCTCGGGACAGGGGTTCTACGAGCAGTACTTC.

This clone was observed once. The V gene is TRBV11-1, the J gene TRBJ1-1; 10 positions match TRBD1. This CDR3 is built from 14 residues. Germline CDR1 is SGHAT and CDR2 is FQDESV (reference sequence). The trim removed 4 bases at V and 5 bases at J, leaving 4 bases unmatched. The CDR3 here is CASSSDRGRTEAFF. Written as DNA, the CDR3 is TGTGCCAGCAGCTCGGACAGGGGGAGGACTGAAGCTTTCTTT. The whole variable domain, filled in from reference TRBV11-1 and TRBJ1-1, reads EAEVAQSPRYKITEKSQAVAFWCDPISGHATLYWYRQILGQGPELLVQFQDESVVDDSQLPKDRFSAERLKGVDSTLKIQPAELGDSAMYLCASSSDRGRTEAFFGQGTRLTVV.

CDR3 sequence (DNA): TGCAGCGTTGAGTCAGGGAATTGGAATGAGCAGTTCTTC. Translated: CSVESGNWNEQFF. This chain joins TRBV29-1 and TRBJ2-1, with TRBD1 as a possible D gene (5 bases). The CDR3 length is 13 residues. V lost 3 bases to trimming and J lost 7 bases, with 13 bases between them. Germline CDR1 is SQVTM and CDR2 is ANQGSEA.

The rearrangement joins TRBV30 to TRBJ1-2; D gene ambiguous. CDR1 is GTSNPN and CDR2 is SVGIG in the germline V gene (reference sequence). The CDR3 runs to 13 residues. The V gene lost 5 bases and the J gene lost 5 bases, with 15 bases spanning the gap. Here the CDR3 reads CAWGAGGLYGYTF. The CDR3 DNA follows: TGTGCCTGGGGCGCGGGTGGACTTTATGGCTACACCTTC.

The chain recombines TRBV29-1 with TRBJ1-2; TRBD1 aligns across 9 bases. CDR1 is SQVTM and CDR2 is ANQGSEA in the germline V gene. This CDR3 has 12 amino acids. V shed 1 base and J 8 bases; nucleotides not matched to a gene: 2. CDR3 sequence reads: CSVEGTGVGYTF. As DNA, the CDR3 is TGCAGCGTTGAAGGGACAGGGGTCGGCTACACCTTC.

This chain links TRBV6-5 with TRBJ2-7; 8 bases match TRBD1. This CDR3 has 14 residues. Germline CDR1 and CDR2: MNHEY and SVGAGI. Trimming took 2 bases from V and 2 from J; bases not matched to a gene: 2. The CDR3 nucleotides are TGTGCCAGCAGTTACGGGACAGGTGCCTACGAGCAGTACTTC. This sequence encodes CASSYGTGAYEQYF.

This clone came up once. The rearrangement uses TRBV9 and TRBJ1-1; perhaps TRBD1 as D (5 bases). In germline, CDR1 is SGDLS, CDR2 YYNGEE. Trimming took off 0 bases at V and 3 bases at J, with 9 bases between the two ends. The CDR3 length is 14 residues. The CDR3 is CASSVAGRDTEAFF. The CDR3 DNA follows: TGTGCCAGCAGCGTAGCTGGCAGGGACACTGAAGCTTTCTTT.

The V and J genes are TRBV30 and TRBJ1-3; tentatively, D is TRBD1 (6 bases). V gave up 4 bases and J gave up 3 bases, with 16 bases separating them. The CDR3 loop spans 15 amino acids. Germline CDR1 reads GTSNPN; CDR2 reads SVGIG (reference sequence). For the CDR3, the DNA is TGTGCCTGGAAGGCGGTCAGGGGCCATGGAAACACCATATATTTT. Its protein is CAWKAVRGHGNTIYF.

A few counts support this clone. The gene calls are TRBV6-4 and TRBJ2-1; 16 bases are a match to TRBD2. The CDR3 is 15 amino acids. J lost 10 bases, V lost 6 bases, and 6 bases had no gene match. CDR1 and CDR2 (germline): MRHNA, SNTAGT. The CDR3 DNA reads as TGTGCCAGCAGCCCCGGGACTAGCGGGGGGGACGAGCAGTTCTTC. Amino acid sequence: CASSPGTSGGDEQFF.

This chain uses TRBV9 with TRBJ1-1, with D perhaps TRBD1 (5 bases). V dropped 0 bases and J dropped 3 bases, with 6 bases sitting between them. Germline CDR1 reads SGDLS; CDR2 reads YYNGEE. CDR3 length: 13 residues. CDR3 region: CASSVVRDTEAFF. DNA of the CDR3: TGTGCCAGCAGCGTAGTCAGGGACACTGAAGCTTTCTTT.

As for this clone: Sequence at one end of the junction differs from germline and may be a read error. CDR3 coding DNA: TGCGCTAGCAGTGAGACTAGAGGGATTTCGTACGAGCAGTACTTC. It yields the protein CASSETRGISYEQYF. This chain links TRBV10-1 with TRBJ2-7; D perhaps matches TRBD2 (6 bases). CDR1 is WNHNN and CDR2 is SYGVQD in the germline V gene (reference sequence). There are 15 residues in the CDR3.

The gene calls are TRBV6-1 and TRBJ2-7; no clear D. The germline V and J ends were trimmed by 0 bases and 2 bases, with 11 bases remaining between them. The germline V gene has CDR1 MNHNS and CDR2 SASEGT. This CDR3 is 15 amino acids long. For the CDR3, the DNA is TGTGCCAGCAGTGAAGCTGTGACATTGACCTACGAGCAGTACTTC. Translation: CASSEAVTLTYEQYF.

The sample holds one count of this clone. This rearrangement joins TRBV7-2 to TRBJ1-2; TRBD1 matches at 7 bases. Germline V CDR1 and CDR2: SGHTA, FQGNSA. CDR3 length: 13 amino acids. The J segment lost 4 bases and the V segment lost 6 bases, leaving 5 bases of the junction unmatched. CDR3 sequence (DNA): TGTGCCAGCAGTCCACAGGGGCTCTATGGCTACACCTTC. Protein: CASSPQGLYGYTF.

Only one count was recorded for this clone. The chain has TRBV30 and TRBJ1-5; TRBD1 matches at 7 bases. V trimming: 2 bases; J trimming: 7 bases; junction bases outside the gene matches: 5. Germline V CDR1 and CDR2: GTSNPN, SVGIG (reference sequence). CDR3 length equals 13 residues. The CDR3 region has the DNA TGTGCCTGGAGTACCGACAGGGCCCAGCCCCAGCATTTT. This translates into CAWSTDRAQPQHF.

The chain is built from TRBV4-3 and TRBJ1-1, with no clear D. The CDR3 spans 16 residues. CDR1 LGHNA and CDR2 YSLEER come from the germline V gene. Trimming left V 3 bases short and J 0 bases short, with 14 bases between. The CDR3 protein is CASSHQTGRLNTEAFF. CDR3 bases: TGCGCCAGCAGCCACCAGACGGGAAGGCTGAACACTGAAGCTTTCTTT.

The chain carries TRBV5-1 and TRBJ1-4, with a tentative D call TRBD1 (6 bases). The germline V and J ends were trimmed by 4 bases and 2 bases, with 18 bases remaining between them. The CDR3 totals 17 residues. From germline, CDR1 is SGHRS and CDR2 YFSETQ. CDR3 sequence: CASSLGVGATTNEKLFF. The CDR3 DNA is TGCGCCAGCAGCCTCGGGGTGGGGGCCACGACTAATGAAAAACTGTTTTTT.

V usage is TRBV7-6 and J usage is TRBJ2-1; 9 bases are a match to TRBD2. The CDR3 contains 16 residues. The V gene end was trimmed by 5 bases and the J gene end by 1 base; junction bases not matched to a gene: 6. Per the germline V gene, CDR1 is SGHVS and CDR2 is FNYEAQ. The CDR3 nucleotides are TGTGCCAGCAGCCCCAATAGCGGGGGATCCTACAATGAGCAGTTCTTC. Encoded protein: CASSPNSGGSYNEQFF. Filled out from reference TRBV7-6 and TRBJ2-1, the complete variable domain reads GAGVSQSPRYKVTKRGQDVALRCDPISGHVSLYWYRQALGQGPEFLTYFNYEAQQDKSGLPNDRFSAERPEGSISTLTIQRTEQRDSAMYRCASSPNSGGSYNEQFFGPGTRLTVL.

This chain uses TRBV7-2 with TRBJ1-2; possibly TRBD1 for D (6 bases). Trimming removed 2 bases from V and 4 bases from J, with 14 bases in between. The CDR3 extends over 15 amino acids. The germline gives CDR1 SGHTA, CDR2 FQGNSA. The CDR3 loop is CASSLSGQNIYGYTF. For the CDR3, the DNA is TGTGCCAGCAGCTTATCAGGACAGAATATCTATGGCTACACCTTC.

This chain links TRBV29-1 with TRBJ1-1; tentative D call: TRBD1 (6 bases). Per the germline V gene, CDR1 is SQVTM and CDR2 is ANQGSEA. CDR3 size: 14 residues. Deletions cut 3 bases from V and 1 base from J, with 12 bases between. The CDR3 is CSVDLRRGNTEAFF. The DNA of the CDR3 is TGCAGCGTTGATCTACGCAGGGGGAACACTGAAGCTTTCTTT.

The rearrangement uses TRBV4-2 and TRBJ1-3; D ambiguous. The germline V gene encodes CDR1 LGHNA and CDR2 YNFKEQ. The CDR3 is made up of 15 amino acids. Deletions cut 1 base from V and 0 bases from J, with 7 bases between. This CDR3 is CASSQGGFSGNTIYF. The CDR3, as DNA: TGTGCCAGCAGCCAAGGAGGCTTCTCTGGAAACACCATATATTTT.

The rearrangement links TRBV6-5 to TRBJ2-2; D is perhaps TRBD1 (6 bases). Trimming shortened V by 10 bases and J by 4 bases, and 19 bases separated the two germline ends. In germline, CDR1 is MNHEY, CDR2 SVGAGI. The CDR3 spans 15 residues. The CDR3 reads CATLNPYRATGELFF. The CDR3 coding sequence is TGTGCCACCTTAAACCCTTACAGGGCCACCGGGGAGCTGTTTTTT.

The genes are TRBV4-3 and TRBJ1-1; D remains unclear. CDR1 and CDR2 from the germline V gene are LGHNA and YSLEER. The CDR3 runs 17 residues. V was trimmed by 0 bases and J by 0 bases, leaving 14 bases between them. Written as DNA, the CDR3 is TGCGCCAGCAGCCAAGATAAGGAGAGGATCATGAACACTGAAGCTTTCTTT. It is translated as CASSQDKERIMNTEAFF.

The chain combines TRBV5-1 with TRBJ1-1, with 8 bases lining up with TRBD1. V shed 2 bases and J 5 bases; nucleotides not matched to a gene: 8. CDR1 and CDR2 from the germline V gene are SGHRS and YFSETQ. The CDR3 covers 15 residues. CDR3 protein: CASSFGQGGRTEAFF. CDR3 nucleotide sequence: TGCGCCAGCAGCTTTGGACAGGGAGGTCGGACTGAAGCTTTCTTT.

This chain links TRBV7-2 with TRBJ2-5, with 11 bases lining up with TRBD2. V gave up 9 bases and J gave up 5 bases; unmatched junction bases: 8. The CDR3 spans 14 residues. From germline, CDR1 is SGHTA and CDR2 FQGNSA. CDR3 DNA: TGTGCCAGTAATAGCGGGGGGGCGTGGGAGACCCAGTACTTC. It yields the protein CASNSGGAWETQYF.

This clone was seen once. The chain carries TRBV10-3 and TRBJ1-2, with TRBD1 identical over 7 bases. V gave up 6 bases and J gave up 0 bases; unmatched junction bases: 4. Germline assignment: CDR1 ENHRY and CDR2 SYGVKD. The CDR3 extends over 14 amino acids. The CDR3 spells CAISHTGANYGYTF. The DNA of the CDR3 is TGTGCCATCAGCCATACAGGGGCTAACTATGGCTACACCTTC.

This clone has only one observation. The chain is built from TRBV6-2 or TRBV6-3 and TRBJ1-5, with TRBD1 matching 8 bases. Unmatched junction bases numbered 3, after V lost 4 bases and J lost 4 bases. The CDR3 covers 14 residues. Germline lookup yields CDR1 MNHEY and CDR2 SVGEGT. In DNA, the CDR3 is TGTGCCAGCAGTTCAGGGGGCGGTAATCAGCCCCAGCATTTT. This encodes CASSSGGGNQPQHF.